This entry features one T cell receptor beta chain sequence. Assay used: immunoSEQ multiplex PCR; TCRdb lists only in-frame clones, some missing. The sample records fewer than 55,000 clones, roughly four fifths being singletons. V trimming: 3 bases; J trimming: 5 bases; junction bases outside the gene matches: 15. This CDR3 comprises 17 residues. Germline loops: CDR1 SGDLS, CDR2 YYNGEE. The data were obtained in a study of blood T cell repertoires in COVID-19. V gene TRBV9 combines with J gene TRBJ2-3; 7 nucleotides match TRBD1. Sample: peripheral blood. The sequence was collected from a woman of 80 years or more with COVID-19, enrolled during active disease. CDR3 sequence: CASSAGHGTASKDTQYF. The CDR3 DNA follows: TGTGCCAGCAGCGCAGGACATGGGACAGCTAGTAAAGATACGCAGTATTTT.